This T cell receptor beta chain was profiled in a study of blood T cell repertoires in COVID-19. Methods used by the authors: From reference gene primer amplification, estimates of nucleated cell counts were derived. Here immunoSEQ multiplex PCR was the method, and the copy in TCRdb shows in-frame clones only, minus some. The V and J calls and clone size come from that table; D and trimming were worked out from the DNA. Of fewer than 300,000 clones listed, just over 90% are singletons. V was pared by 4 bases and J by 6 bases, with 9 bases of the junction left unmatched. In germline, CDR1 is SGHNT, CDR2 YYREEE (reference sequence). This CDR3 has 14 amino acids.

The clonotype originates from a woman aged 40 to 50 with acute COVID-19. The chain recombines TRBV5-4 with TRBJ2-7, with 8 bases identical to TRBD2. Sample: PBMCs or T cells enriched from blood (not recorded which). The CDR3 reads CASSRGGLGAEQYF. In DNA form, the CDR3 reads TGTGCCAGCAGCCGGGGGGGACTAGGAGCCGAGCAGTACTTC.